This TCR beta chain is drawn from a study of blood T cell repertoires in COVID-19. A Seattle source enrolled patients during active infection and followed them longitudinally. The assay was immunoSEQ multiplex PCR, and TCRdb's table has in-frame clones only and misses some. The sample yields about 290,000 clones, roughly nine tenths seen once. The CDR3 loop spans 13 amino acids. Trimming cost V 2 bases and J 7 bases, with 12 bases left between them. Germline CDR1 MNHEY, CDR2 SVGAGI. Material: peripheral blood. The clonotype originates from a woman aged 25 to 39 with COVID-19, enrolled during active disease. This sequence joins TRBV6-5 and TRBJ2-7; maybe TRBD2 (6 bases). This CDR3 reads CASSYTRDFEQYF. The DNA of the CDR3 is TGTGCCAGCAGTTACACCCGGGACTTTGAGCAGTACTTC.